Shown below are 20 T cell receptor beta chains from a single sample sequenced in a study of cytomegalovirus exposure and HLA in healthy donors. The repertoire was sequenced with immunoSEQ multiplex PCR; TCRdb's copy has only in-frame clones and lacks some. This repertoire shows over 200,000 clones, 80% to 90% found once; its top ten account for around 3%. Sequencing was performed on PBMCs. The origin of the receptors is a woman between 18 and 30 years old in good health and CMV-seronegative.

The chain joins TRBV29-1 to TRBJ1-2, with D maybe TRBD1 (5 bases). This CDR3 comprises 14 residues. The V gene's germline CDR1 is SQVTM and CDR2 ANQGSEA. The V gene lost 3 bases and the J gene lost 4 bases, with 15 bases spanning the gap. In nucleotides, the CDR3 is TGCAGCGTTGACGCTGGGATGGGGGGCTATGGCTACACCTTC. This gives the protein CSVDAGMGGYGYTF.

The rearrangement joins TRBV15 to TRBJ2-3; 9 bases are a match to TRBD1. J lost 4 bases, V lost 0 bases, and 5 bases had no gene match. The CDR3 is 16 amino acids. Germline CDR1 and CDR2: LNHNV and YYDKDF (reference sequence). The DNA of the CDR3 is TGTGCCACCAGCAGAGATCTCAGGACAGGGGCAGATACGCAGTATTTT. Translating gives CATSRDLRTGADTQYF.

The chain joins TRBV7-8 to TRBJ2-6; tentative D call: TRBD1 (6 bases). V gave up 5 bases and J gave up 0 bases, with 14 bases separating them. Germline loops: CDR1 SGHVS, CDR2 FQNEAQ. The CDR3 totals 17 residues. The CDR3 region has the DNA TGTGCCAGCAGCGTAGGACAGTTCTTCTCTGGGGCCAACGTCCTGACTTTC. It translates to CASSVGQFFSGANVLTF.

The V gene is TRBV19, the J gene TRBJ1-5, with 10 bases lining up with TRBD1. J lost 4 bases, V lost 6 bases, and 6 bases had no gene match. Germline values: CDR1 LNHDA, CDR2 SQIVND (reference sequence). There are 15 residues in the CDR3. In DNA, the CDR3 is TGTGCCAGTAGCAGACAGGGGGCAAGGAATCAGCCCCAGCATTTT. Protein product: CASSRQGARNQPQHF.

This clone has just a few counts. This chain links TRBV4-3 with TRBJ1-2; unclear D gene. The germline gives CDR1 LGHNA, CDR2 YSLEER. The CDR3 consists of 15 residues. With 1 base removed from V and 0 bases from J, the gap between germline ends came to 9 bases. The CDR3 is CASSQGREANYGYTF. The CDR3 coding sequence is TGCGCCAGCAGCCAAGGGAGGGAAGCTAACTATGGCTACACCTTC.

The rearrangement uses TRBV11-2 and TRBJ2-1; D may be TRBD2 (5 bases). This CDR3 is 14 amino acids long. V was clipped by 3 bases and J by 5 bases, with 11 bases between them. Germline V lookup: CDR1 SGHAT, CDR2 FQNNGV. The CDR3 DNA sequence: TGTGCCAGCAGCTTCCGGGATTCCCACAATGAGCAGTTCTTC. Amino acids: CASSFRDSHNEQFF.

The V gene is TRBV4-3, the J gene TRBJ1-5; D unresolved. With 4 bases removed from V and 11 bases from J, the gap between germline ends came to 9 bases. Germline values: CDR1 LGHNA, CDR2 YSLEER. The CDR3 is 11 residues long. The chain's CDR3 is CASSRSLTQHF. The CDR3 region has the DNA TGCGCCAGCAGCCGGAGCCTGACCCAGCATTTT.

This rearrangement joins TRBV6-5 to TRBJ2-7; 11 positions match TRBD1. Germline CDR1 reads MNHEY; CDR2 reads SVGAGI. Trimming took 2 bases from V and 6 from J; bases not matched to a gene: 3. The CDR3 spans 14 residues. CDR3 DNA: TGTGCCAGCAGTTACCCCGGGACAGGGGGCGAGCAGTACTTC. This translates into CASSYPGTGGEQYF.

The CDR3 is CASSPGQRAQETQYF. CDR3 sequence (DNA): TGTGCCAGCAGCCCCGGTCAGAGGGCCCAAGAGACCCAGTACTTC. The rearrangement links TRBV7-9 to TRBJ2-5; D perhaps matches TRBD2 (5 bases). Trimming shortened V by 5 bases and J by 1 base, and 14 bases separated the two germline ends. From germline, CDR1 is SEHNR and CDR2 FQNEAQ (reference sequence). This CDR3 has 15 residues.

The chain is built from TRBV30 and TRBJ2-5, with a possible D match to TRBD2 (5 bases). The ends were cut back, 5 bases at V and 5 bases at J, with 12 bases in the middle. Germline V gives CDR1 GTSNPN, CDR2 SVGIG (reference sequence). This CDR3 has 12 amino acids. CDR3 sequence reads: CAWSGGRETQYF. DNA of the CDR3: TGTGCCTGGTCAGGCGGGCGGGAGACCCAGTACTTC.

V and J are TRBV7-8 and TRBJ2-5; D uncertain. The V gene's germline CDR1 is SGHVS and CDR2 FQNEAQ. The CDR3 totals 15 residues. Trimming pared 8 bases from V and 4 bases from J, leaving 20 bases between. The CDR3 reads CASCLHWALGETQYF. CDR3 nucleotide sequence: TGTGCCAGCTGTCTCCATTGGGCGCTGGGAGAGACCCAGTACTTC.

The gene calls are TRBV30 and TRBJ1-1; weak D call: TRBD1 (6 bases). Germline V lookup: CDR1 GTSNPN, CDR2 SVGIG (reference sequence). Trimming cost V 1 base and J 1 base, with 13 bases left between them. The CDR3 is 15 amino acids. This CDR3 is CAWSGRGPGNTEAFF. In nucleotides, the CDR3 is TGTGCCTGGAGTGGCAGGGGTCCTGGGAACACTGAAGCTTTCTTT. Looking up the rest from reference TRBV30 and TRBJ1-1 gives the full variable domain: SQTIHQWPATLVQPVGSPLSLECTVEGTSNPNLYWYRQAAGRGLQLLFYSVGIGQISSEVPQNLSASRPQDRQFILSSKKLLLSDSGFYLCAWSGRGPGNTEAFFGQGTRLTVV.

V usage is TRBV7-9 and J usage is TRBJ2-3, with D possibly matching TRBD2 (5 bases). Germline V gives CDR1 SEHNR, CDR2 FQNEAQ (reference sequence). V was pared by 2 bases and J by 2 bases, with 17 bases between. This CDR3 spans 17 amino acids. The CDR3 DNA reads as TGTGCCAGCAGCTTAATGGGGAGTCCTATAATCACAGATACGCAGTATTTT. This translates into CASSLMGSPIITDTQYF.

The chain uses TRBV6-1 and TRBJ2-5; tentative D call: TRBD1 (5 bases). The CDR3 has 14 residues. The germline V gene encodes CDR1 MNHNS and CDR2 SASEGT. The V end was cut by 4 bases, the J end by 5 bases, with 14 bases between. The CDR3 nucleotides read TGTGCCAGCAGTGTTCACAGGAGTGGGGAGACCCAGTACTTC. Its protein product is CASSVHRSGETQYF.

This rearrangement joins TRBV19 to TRBJ1-5; D remains unclear. The CDR3 length is 16 residues. The ends were cut back, 1 base at V and 2 bases at J, with 12 bases in the middle. Germline V gives CDR1 LNHDA, CDR2 SQIVND (reference sequence). CDR3 loop: CASSIGGSSGNQPQHF. CDR3 nucleotides: TGTGCCAGTAGTATAGGAGGCAGTTCGGGCAATCAGCCCCAGCATTTT.

Points on this clone: The junction and the germline gene differ at one end; a read error may be behind it. The chain employs TRBV30 and TRBJ1-1; D not resolved. Germline V gives CDR1 GTSNPN, CDR2 SVGIG (reference sequence). The CDR3 contains 8 residues. Written as DNA, the CDR3 is TGTGCCTGGAGTGTGGTACACTTT. Amino acids: CAWSVVHF.

This clone was recorded only once. This CDR3 reads CASSPNRGLYEQYF. The CDR3 DNA reads as TGCGCCAGCAGCCCGAACAGGGGGCTCTACGAGCAGTACTTC. The rearrangement links TRBV23-1 to TRBJ2-7, with TRBD1 matching over 9 bases. TRBV23-1 is an ORF, and what it does is uncertain. V lost 6 bases, J lost 3 bases, and 6 bases stayed unmatched. The CDR3 runs to 14 residues.

V gene TRBV9 combines with J gene TRBJ2-5; D is possibly TRBD1 (7 bases). V lost 0 bases, J lost 5 bases, and 14 bases lay in between. The CDR3 loop spans 15 amino acids. CDR1 SGDLS and CDR2 YYNGEE come from the germline V gene. CDR3 coding DNA: TGTGCCAGCAGCGTAGGTTCAGGGGGGTATGAGACCCAGTACTTC. Its protein product is CASSVGSGGYETQYF.

The chain has TRBV18 and TRBJ2-7; D might be TRBD1 (5 bases). This CDR3 comprises 13 residues. The germline V gene has CDR1 KGHSH and CDR2 LQKENI. With 2 bases removed from V and 7 bases from J, the gap between germline ends came to 12 bases. The CDR3 nucleotides read TGTGCCAGCTCACCAGACAGCTCCTGGGAGCAGTACTTC. This translates into CASSPDSSWEQYF.

The rearrangement uses TRBV5-1 and TRBJ2-5; 15 bases map to TRBD2. Germline CDR1 and CDR2: SGHRS and YFSETQ. The CDR3 length is 18 residues. The V segment lost 4 bases and the J segment 5 bases; nucleotides outside the gene matches: 12. The CDR3 nucleotides are TGCGCCAGCAGCCACGGGACTAGCGGGAGGATCTGGGGGGAGACCCAGTACTTC. As protein: CASSHGTSGRIWGETQYF.